This TCR beta chain was observed in a study of beta chain features in type 1 diabetes. Study-wide points: It was possible that PCR favored shorter templates, equally so in patients and controls. For TCRB rearrangement, an influence of HLA type remained unresolved here.

The CDR3 sequence is 15 residues long. Germline V lookup: CDR1 MGHDK, CDR2 SYGVNS. V lost 4 bases, J lost 0 bases, and 9 bases lay in between. Expressed TCRB transcripts were sequenced, since all the RNA that had been isolated was reverse transcribed. Sequencing used immunoSEQ multiplex PCR; TCRdb keeps in-frame clones, though not all of them. The sample carries hundreds of thousands of clones, over 10% recorded once. Every participating donor gave one draw, a heparinised blood sample averaging roughly 100 mL. Central memory, naive, regulatory and stem cell-like memory CD4+ cells were sorted by CD45RO/CCR7/CD25/CD127/CD95/CD27. This clone was seen a few times. No antigen is known for it.

The V and J genes are TRBV25-1 and TRBJ1-4; D is undetermined. The sequence was obtained from a man younger than 35 in good health. The sequenced material came from naive CD4+ T cells from blood. For the CDR3, the DNA is TGTGCCAGCAGTGGCAGGATTGCAACTAATGAAAAACTGTTTTTT. Its translation is CASSGRIATNEKLFF.